A selection of T cell receptor beta chains follows, all from one sample in a study of T cell repertoires in cytomegalovirus infection. Using its own MiXCR run on the reads, TCRdb lists one record per CDR3 protein. The data hold a few hundred thousand distinct CDR3 sequences, with 25% observed a single time. The antigens of these receptors remain unknown. Sequencing used cultured PBMCs, obtained from culture after CMV antigen stimulation. The receptors stem from a human donor in good health (CMV status not recorded). Some clones in this sample may be carry-over from other donors' samples. Both conserved end residues are part of each CDR3. D genes are given only for firm matches. Size values are once, few and many counts, or a class for expanded clones, and some rows have none.

>TRBV29-1|.|TRBJ1-1|12|few
CSVERSNTEAFF
TGCAGCGTTGAGAGGAGTAACACTGAAGCTTTCTTT
>TRBV12-3/TRBV12-4|.|TRBJ1-5|14|few
CASSFGLRDQPQHF
TGTGCCAGCAGTTTTGGGCTGAGGGATCAGCCCCAGCATTTT
>TRBV6-2/TRBV6-3|.|TRBJ2-5|12|few
CASSYGVETQYF
TGTGCCAGCAGCTACGGGGTGGAGACCCAGTACTTC
>TRBV28|.|TRBJ1-2|16|many
CASSPRGRGASYGYTF
TGTGCCAGCAGTCCAAGGGGCAGGGGCGCTTCTTATGGCTACACCTTC
>TRBV5-4|.|TRBJ2-3|14|few
CASSLSGGADTQYF
TGTGCCAGCAGCTTGAGCGGAGGCGCAGATACGCAGTATTTT
>TRBV19|TRBD1|TRBJ2-7|14|few
CASSIRQGAHEQYF
TGTGCCAGTAGTATAAGACAGGGGGCCCACGAGCAGTACTTC
>TRBV18|.|TRBJ1-5|14|.
CASSAPGGDQPQHF
TGTGCCAGCTCCGCACCTGGGGGGGATCAGCCCCAGCATTTT
>TRBV6-5|.|TRBJ2-3|15|few
CASSYQGGSTDTQYF
TGTGCCAGCAGTTACCAGGGCGGAAGCACAGATACGCAGTATTTT
>TRBV7-9|TRBD1|TRBJ1-1|15|many
CASSHRGLGSTEAFF
TGTGCCAGCAGCCATAGGGGGCTCGGGAGCACTGAAGCTTTCTTT
>TRBV7-6|.|TRBJ2-3|16|many
CASSPGASRSTDTQYF
TGTGCCAGCAGCCCTGGCGCCTCTAGGAGCACAGATACGCAGTATTTT
>TRBV5-1|.|TRBJ1-2|15|.
CASSLVAGAEYGYTF
TGCGCCAGCAGCTTGGTGGCAGGGGCAGAGTATGGCTACACCTTC
>TRBV7-2|TRBD1|TRBJ2-1|18|many
CASSMDRGRLTVYNEQFF
TGTGCCAGCAGCATGGACAGGGGCCGCCTTACAGTCTACAATGAGCAGTTCTTC
>TRBV11-3|TRBD1|TRBJ2-2|17|few
CASSLRDRGLGTGELFF
TGTGCCAGCAGCTTACGTGACAGGGGGCTGGGCACCGGGGAGCTGTTTTTT
>TRBV12-3/TRBV12-4|.|TRBJ1-6|13|.
CASSPSTKSPLHF
TGTGCCAGCAGCCCATCGACCAAGTCACCCCTCCACTTT
>TRBV28|.|TRBJ2-5|16|few
CASSQQIGGGQETQYF
TGTGCCAGCAGTCAACAAATCGGGGGTGGACAAGAGACCCAGTACTTC
>TRBV7-9|.|TRBJ2-7|14|many
CASSLFTATYEQYF
TGTGCCAGCAGCTTATTTACAGCAACCTACGAGCAGTACTTC
>TRBV30|.|TRBJ1-1|11|.
CAWERWTEAFF
TGTGCCTGGGAGAGGTGGACTGAAGCTTTCTTT
>TRBV3-1|.|TRBJ2-7|12|once
CASSYSLGEQYF
TGTGCCAGCAGTTATTCTCTCGGCGAGCAGTACTTC
>TRBV28|TRBD1|TRBJ1-2|16|many
CASSLHGPSGGPGYTF
TGTGCCAGCAGTTTACACGGTCCTTCAGGGGGCCCTGGCTACACCTTC
>TRBV7-2|TRBD2|TRBJ2-1|16|many
CASSPDLSGSYNEQFF
TGTGCCAGCAGCCCGGACCTTAGCGGGAGTTACAATGAGCAGTTCTTC
>TRBV12-3/TRBV12-4|TRBD1|TRBJ1-1|14|.
CASSFGQVRTEAFF
TGTGCCAGCAGTTTCGGACAGGTTCGGACTGAAGCTTTCTTT
>TRBV7-2|.|TRBJ2-5|12|few
CASSLGVETQYF
TGTGCCAGCAGCCTGGGGGTAGAGACCCAGTACTTC
>TRBV6-1|.|TRBJ1-1|13|many
CASSARQNTEAFF
TGTGCCAGCAGTGCTCGCCAGAACACTGAAGCTTTCTTT
>TRBV6-5|.|TRBJ2-1|12|.
CASSYSTREQFF
TGTGCCAGCAGTTACTCGACCCGTGAGCAGTTCTTC
>TRBV6-2/TRBV6-3|.|TRBJ2-5|13|few
CASRGSGRETQYF
TGTGCCAGCAGGGGGTCGGGGCGCGAGACCCAGTACTTC
>TRBV7-3|TRBD1|TRBJ2-3|14|.
CASSRTGGGDTQYF
TGTGCCAGCAGCCGGACAGGGGGTGGCGATACGCAGTATTTT
>TRBV20-1|TRBD1|TRBJ1-1|13|.
CSATQGALSEAFF
TGCAGTGCTACACAGGGGGCTCTCTCTGAAGCTTTCTTT
>TRBV9|.|TRBJ2-1|14|few
CASSYGRVGNEQFF
TGTGCCAGCAGCTATGGCAGGGTGGGCAATGAGCAGTTCTTC
>TRBV7-2|.|TRBJ2-7|13|few
CASSVRVPYEQYF
TGTGCCAGCAGTGTCCGCGTCCCATACGAGCAGTACTTC
>TRBV6-2/TRBV6-3|TRBD2|TRBJ2-3|14|.
CASSRSGRSDTQYF
TGTGCCAGCAGTCGGAGCGGGAGGTCAGATACGCAGTATTTT
>TRBV14|.|TRBJ2-2|13|.
CASSQIATGELFF
TGTGCCAGCAGCCAGATAGCAACCGGGGAGCTGTTTTTT
>TRBV7-8|TRBD2|TRBJ2-1|15|many
CASSLPGGNYNEQFF
TGTGCCAGCAGCTTACCGGGGGGTAACTACAATGAGCAGTTCTTC